These 2 T cell receptor beta chains originate from one sample sequenced in a study of blood T cell repertoires in COVID-19 (dated by TCRdb to the early 2020s). Libraries were built with the immunoSEQ multiplex PCR assay. TCRdb holds this immuneACCESS table with in-frame rearrangements only. Some clones are missing; in checked studies, unresolved V genes explain under half, and the rest has no known cause. Within this sample are some 300,000 clones, with 80% to 90% of them counted one time only. The ten largest clones represent over 5.5% of the sample. Specimen: peripheral blood. The source is a woman aged 45-59 years with COVID-19, enrolled during active disease.

In DNA form, the CDR3 reads TGTGCCAGTAGTCCCGGGGTCCCCGCCGCGGGAGAGTATGAGACCCAGTACTTC. Its protein is CASSPGVPAAGEYETQYF. The chain joins TRBV19 to TRBJ2-5; 7 nucleotides agree with TRBD2. The CDR3 sequence is 18 residues long. Germline assignment: CDR1 LNHDA and CDR2 SQIVND (reference sequence). After removal of 5 bases from V and 5 bases from J, the junction contained 20 bases not matched to a gene.

The V call is TRBV19, the J call TRBJ1-5, with 7 bases aligning to TRBD1. V was pared by 5 bases and J by 4 bases, with 11 bases of the junction left unmatched. This CDR3 spans 16 amino acids. Germline V gene sequence: CDR1 LNHDA, CDR2 SQIVND (reference sequence). The CDR3 here is CASSLSGTVRNQPQHF. In DNA form, the CDR3 reads TGTGCCAGTAGTCTCTCCGGGACAGTACGGAATCAGCCCCAGCATTTT.